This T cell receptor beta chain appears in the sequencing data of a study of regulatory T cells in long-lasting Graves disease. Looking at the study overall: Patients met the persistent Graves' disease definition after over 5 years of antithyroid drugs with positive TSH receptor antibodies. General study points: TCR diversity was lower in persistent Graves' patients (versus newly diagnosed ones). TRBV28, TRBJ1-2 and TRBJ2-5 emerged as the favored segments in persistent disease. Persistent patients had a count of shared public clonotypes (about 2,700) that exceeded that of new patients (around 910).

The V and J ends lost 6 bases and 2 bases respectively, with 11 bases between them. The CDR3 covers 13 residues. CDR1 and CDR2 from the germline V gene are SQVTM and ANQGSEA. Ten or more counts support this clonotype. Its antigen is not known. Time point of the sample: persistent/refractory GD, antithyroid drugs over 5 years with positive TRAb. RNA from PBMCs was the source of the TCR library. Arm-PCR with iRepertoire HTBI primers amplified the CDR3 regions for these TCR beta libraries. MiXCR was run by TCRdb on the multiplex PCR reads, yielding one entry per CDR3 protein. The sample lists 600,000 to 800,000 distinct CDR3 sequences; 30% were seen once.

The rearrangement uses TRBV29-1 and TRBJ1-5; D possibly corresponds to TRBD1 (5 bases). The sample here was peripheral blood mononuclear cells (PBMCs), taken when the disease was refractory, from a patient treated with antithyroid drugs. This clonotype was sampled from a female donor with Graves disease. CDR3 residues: CSVRDGGNQPQHF. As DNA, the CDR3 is TGCAGCGTCCGGGACGGTGGCAATCAGCCCCAGCATTTT.